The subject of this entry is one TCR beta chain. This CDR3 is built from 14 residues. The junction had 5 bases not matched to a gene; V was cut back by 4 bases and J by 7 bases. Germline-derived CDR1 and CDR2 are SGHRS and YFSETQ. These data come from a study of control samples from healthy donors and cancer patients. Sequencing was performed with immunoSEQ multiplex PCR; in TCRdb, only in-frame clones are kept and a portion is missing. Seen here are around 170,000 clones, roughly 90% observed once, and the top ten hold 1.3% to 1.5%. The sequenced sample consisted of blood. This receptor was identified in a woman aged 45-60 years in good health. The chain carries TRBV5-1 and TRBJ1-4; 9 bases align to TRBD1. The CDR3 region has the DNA TGCGCCAGCAGCGAGGGACAGGGTGGTGAAAAACTGTTTTTT. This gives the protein CASSEGQGGEKLFF.